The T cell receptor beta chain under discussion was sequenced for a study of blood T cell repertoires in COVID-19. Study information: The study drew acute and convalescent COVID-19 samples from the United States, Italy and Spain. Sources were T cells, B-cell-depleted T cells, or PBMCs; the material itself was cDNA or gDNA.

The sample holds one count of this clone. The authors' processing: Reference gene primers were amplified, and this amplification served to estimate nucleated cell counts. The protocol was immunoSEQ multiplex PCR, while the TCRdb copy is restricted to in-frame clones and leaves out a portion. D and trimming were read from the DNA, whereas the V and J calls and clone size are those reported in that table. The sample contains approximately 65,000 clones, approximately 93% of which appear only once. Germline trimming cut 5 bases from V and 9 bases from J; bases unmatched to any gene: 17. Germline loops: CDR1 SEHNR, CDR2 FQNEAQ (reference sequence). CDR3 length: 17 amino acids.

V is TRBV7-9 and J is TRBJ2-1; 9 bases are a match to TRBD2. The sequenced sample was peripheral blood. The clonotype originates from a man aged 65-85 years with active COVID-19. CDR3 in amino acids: CASSLTPIAGGRAEQFF. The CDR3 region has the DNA TGTGCCAGCAGCCTCACCCCCATCGCGGGGGGGCGTGCTGAGCAGTTCTTC.